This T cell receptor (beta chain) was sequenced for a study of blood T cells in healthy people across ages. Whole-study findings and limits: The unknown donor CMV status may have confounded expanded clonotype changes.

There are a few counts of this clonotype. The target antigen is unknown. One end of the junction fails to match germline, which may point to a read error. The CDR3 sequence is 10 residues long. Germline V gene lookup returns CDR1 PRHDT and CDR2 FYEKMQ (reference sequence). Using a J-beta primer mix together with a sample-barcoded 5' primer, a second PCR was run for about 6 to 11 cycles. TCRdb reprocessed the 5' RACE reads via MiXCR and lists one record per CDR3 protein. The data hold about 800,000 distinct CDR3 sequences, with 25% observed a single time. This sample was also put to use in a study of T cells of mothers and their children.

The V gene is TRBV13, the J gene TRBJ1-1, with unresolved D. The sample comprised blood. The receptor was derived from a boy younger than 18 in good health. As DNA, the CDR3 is TGTGCCAGCAGCGGCCGGCCCTCGGTATTT. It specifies CASSGRPSVF.